The entry below describes one TCR beta chain. The CDR3 length is 19 residues. The V gene's germline CDR1 is LNHDA and CDR2 SQIVND (reference sequence). Trimming cost V 7 bases and J 5 bases; bases outside gene matches: 17. In the original analysis: Estimates of nucleated cell counts were drawn from the amplification of reference gene primers. Repertoires were generated with immunoSEQ multiplex PCR, while TCRdb's copy carries only in-frame clones and drops some. The V and J calls and clone size were taken over from that table, and D and trimming were inferred from the DNA. The sample records about 190,000 clones, 90% being singletons. These data originate in a study of blood T cell repertoires in COVID-19. Study in general: The study drew acute and convalescent COVID-19 samples from the United States, Italy and Spain. The analysed material was cDNA or gDNA that came from T cells, B-cell-depleted T cells, or PBMCs.

Sequenced material: peripheral blood. This TCR was recovered from a man aged 50-59 years with acute or convalescent COVID-19. The genes are TRBV19 and TRBJ2-2, with 12 bases that match TRBD2. CDR3 loop: CASKGETSGSGRGTGELFF. CDR3 nucleotides: TGTGCCAGTAAAGGAGAGACTAGCGGGAGTGGCCGGGGAACCGGGGAGCTGTTTTTT.